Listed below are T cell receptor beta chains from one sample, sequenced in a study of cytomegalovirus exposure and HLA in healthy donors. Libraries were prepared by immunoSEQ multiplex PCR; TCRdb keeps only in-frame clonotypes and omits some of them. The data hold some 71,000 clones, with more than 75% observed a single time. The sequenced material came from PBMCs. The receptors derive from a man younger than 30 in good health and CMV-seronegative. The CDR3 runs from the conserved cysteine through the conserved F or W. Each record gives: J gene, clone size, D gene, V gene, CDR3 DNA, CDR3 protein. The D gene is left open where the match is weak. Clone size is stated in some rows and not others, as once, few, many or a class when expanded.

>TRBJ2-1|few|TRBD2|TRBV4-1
TGCGCCAGCAGCCAAGATAGCGGGGGTTTTAATGAGCAGTTCTTC
CASSQDSGGFNEQFF
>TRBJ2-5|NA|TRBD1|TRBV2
TGTGCCAGCAGCCCCGACAGGGCGGAGACCCAGTACTTC
CASSPDRAETQYF
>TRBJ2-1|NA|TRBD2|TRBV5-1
TGCGCCAGCAGCTTGGTAGGGACTAACAATGAGCAGTTCTTC
CASSLVGTNNEQFF
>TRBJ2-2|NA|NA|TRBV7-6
TGTGCCAGCAGCCCGAGGCACAGGGTCTGGAACACCGGGGAGCTGTTTTTT
CASSPRHRVWNTGELFF
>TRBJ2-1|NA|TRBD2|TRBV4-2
TGTGCCAGCAGCCAAGTTTGGGCGACTAGCGACAATGAGCAGTTCTTC
CASSQVWATSDNEQFF
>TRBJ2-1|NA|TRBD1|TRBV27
TGTGCCAGCAGTGGGGACAGGGGAGCCTACAATGAGCAGTTCTTC
CASSGDRGAYNEQFF
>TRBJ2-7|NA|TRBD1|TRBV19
TGTGCCAGTAGTATAAGGACAGGGGGCTCCTACGAGCAGTACTTC
CASSIRTGGSYEQYF
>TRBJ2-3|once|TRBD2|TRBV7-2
TGTGCCAGCAGCTTAGGGTGGGGACTAAGCACAGATACGCAGTATTTT
CASSLGWGLSTDTQYF
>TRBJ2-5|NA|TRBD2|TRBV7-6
TGTGCCAGCAGTGCGGTAACCGGGGGGGGAGAGACCCAGTACTTC
CASSAVTGGGETQYF
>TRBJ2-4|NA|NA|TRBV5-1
TGCGCCAGCAGCTTGGACCAGGGCGGCATTCAGTACTTC
CASSLDQGGIQYF
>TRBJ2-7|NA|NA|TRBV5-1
TGCGCCAGCAGATTGGAGGGACTCGCCTACGAGCAGTACTTC
CASRLEGLAYEQYF
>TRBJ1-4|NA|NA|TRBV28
TGTGCCAGCAGTCCAGGGTCTTGGAGTACAACTAATGAAAAACTGTTTTTT
CASSPGSWSTTNEKLFF
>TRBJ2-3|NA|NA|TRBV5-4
TGTGCCAGCAGCCCCGGGGGAGCTTCCGGAGATACGCAGTATTTT
CASSPGGASGDTQYF
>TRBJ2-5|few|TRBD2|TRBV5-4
TGTGCCAGCAGCTTCCGGGAGGGTGAGACCCAGTACTTC
CASSFREGETQYF
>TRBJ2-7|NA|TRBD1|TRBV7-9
TGTGCCAGCAGCTTAGGAGACAGGGCGTACTTC
CASSLGDRAYF
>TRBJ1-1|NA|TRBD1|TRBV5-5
TGTGCCAGCAGCTTCCAGGGGGGTGGTACTGAAGCTTTCTTT
CASSFQGGGTEAFF
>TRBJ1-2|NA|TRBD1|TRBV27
TGTGCCAGCAGTTCTCCGGGACAGGGGCCTAACTATGGCTACACCTTC
CASSSPGQGPNYGYTF
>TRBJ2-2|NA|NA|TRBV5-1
TGCGCCAGCAGGCAGACAGCTGGGGACACCGGGGAGCTGTTTTTT
CASRQTAGDTGELFF
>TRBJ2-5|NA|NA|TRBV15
TGTGCCACCAGCAAGGCTAGCAGTTTGGAGACCCAGTACTTC
CATSKASSLETQYF
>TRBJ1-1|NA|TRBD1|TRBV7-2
TGTGCCAGCAGCTTAGAGAGGGGGCGACGGAACACTGAAGCTTTCTTT
CASSLERGRRNTEAFF
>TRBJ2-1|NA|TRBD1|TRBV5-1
TGCGCCAGCAGCCGGGACAGGGTCGGTGAGCAGTTCTTC
CASSRDRVGEQFF
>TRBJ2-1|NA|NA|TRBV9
TGTGCCAGCAGCCCCACGGGGGCAGGGGGATTTAGTGAGCAGTTCTTC
CASSPTGAGGFSEQFF
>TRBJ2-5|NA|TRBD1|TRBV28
TGTGCCAGCAGTTTAACCGGACAGGCCCAAGAGACCCAGTACTTC
CASSLTGQAQETQYF
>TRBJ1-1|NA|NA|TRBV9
TGTGCCAGCAGCGTAAATCAGGGGCCCCGGGGCACTGAAGCTTTCTTT
CASSVNQGPRGTEAFF
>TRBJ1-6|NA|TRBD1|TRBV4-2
TGTGCCAGCAGCCAAGATCTGTTCCAGGGGGCGGCGATGGCTTCACCCCTCCACTTT
CASSQDLFQGAAMASPLHF
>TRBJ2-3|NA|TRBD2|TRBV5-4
TGTGCCAGCACCTGGGAGGGGCCCACAGATACGCAGTATTTT
CASTWEGPTDTQYF
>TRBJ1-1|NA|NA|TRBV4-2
TGTGCCAGCAGCCAAGCGTCCTTGGGGGGGATGAACACTGAAGCTTTCTTT
CASSQASLGGMNTEAFF
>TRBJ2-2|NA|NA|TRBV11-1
TGTGCCAGCAGCCCCGGACTTAACACCGGGGAGCTGTTTTTT
CASSPGLNTGELFF
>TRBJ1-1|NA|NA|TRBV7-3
TGTGCCAGCGGTCTCGAGGGGAACACTGAAGCTTTCTTT
CASGLEGNTEAFF
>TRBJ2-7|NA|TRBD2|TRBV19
TGTGCCAGTAGTATAGACCCGGCGGGGGGTTTCTACGAGCAGTACTTC
CASSIDPAGGFYEQYF
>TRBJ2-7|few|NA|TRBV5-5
TGTGCCAGCAGCCCAAGACAGGAAGCCTTCTACGAGCAGTACTTC
CASSPRQEAFYEQYF
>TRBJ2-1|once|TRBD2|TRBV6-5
TGTGCCAGCAGTTACTCGAATCCGGGACTAGCGGGTGAGCAGTTCTTC
CASSYSNPGLAGEQFF
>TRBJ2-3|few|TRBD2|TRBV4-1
TGCGCCAGCAGCCAGCTAGCGGACACAGATACGCAGTATTTT
CASSQLADTDTQYF
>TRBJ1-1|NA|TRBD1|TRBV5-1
TGCGCCAGCAGCTTGGGGGCAGGGGGGACTGAAGCTTTCTTT
CASSLGAGGTEAFF
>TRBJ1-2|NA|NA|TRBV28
TGTGCCAGCAGTACTGGACAGTATGGCTACACCTTC
CASSTGQYGYTF
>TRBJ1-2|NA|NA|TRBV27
TGTGCCAGCAGTTTTAACAGGTTAGCTAACTATGGCTACACCTTC
CASSFNRLANYGYTF
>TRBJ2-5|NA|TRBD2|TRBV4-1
TGCGCCAGCAGCCAAGGTAGAATACTAGCGGGGGCCCCCGACCAAGAGACCCAGTACTTC
CASSQGRILAGAPDQETQYF
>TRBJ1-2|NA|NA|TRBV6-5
TGTGCCAGCAGTTACTTCACCTCAGGGGAGCACACCTTC
CASSYFTSGEHTF
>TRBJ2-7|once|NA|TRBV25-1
TGTGCCAGCAGTTCCAAATCCACAGGGAGTTGGGTCGAGCAGTACTTC
CASSSKSTGSWVEQYF
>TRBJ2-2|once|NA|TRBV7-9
TGTGCCAGCAGCTTAACTTCAAGGGGGGGCAACACCGGGGAGCTGTTTTTT
CASSLTSRGGNTGELFF
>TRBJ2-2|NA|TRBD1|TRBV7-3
TGTGCCAGCAGCTTAGCAGGGGGCGGCACCGGGGAGCTGTTTTTT
CASSLAGGGTGELFF
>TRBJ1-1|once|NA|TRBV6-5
TGTGCCAGCAGTTACAGGTGGGGGGTTGGCGCTGAAGCTTTCTTT
CASSYRWGVGAEAFF
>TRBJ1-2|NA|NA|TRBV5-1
TGCGCCAGCAGCCTCATGGCGGGGGCGCAGGCTTCTTATGGCTACACCTTC
CASSLMAGAQASYGYTF
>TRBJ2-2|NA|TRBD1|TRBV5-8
TGTGCCAGCAGGGTCGGGACAGCGAACACCGGGGAGCTGTTTTTT
CASRVGTANTGELFF
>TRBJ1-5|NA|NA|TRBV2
TGTGCCTCCAGGGGCAGGGTCAATCAGCCCCAGCATTTT
CASRGRVNQPQHF
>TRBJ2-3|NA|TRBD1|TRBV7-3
TGTGCCAGCAGTCATGGGACAGGGGGCTTTGATACGCAGTATTTT
CASSHGTGGFDTQYF
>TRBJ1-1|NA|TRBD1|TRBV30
TGTGCCTGGAGGGGACAGGGGATCACTGAAGCTTTCTTT
CAWRGQGITEAFF
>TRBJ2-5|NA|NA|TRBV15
TGTGCCACCAGCAGAGGAGGCGGGCCGGGAGAGACCCAGTACTTC
CATSRGGGPGETQYF
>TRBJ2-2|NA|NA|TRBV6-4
TGTGCCAGCAGTGACTCGACTAGCGGGGAGCTGTTTTTT
CASSDSTSGELFF
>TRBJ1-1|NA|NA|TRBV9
TGTGCCAGCAGCGTAGGTGGGCTGATGAACACTGAAGCTTTCTTT
CASSVGGLMNTEAFF